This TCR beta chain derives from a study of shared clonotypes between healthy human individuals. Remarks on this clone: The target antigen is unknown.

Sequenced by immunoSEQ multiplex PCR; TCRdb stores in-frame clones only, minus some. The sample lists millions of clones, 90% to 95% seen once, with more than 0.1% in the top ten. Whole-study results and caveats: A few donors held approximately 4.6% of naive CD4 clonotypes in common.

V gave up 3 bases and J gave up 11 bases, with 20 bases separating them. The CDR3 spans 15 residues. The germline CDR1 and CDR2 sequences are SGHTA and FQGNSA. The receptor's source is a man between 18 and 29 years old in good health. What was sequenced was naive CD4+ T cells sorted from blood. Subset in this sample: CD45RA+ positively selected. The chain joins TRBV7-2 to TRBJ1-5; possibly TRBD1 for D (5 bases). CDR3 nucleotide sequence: TGTGCCAGCAGCTTCTCGGGCGGCACACCAGGGTCCCAGCATTTT. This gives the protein CASSFSGGTPGSQHF.